The subject of this entry is one TCR beta chain. The target antigen is unknown. The data originate from a study of beta chain features in type 1 diabetes. Study details: No patient-donor differences in age, gender, total cells or subset yield.

General study results and limits: Highly expressing activated T cells could be over-counted with a cDNA template. TCRB CDR3s were moderately but significantly shorter in Type 1 diabetes patients in all four CD4+ subsets. Naive, central memory and Treg TCRB repertoires appeared more alike in patients than in healthy donors.

TCRB transcripts that were expressed got sequenced, as all of the isolated RNA had been reverse transcribed. Assay used: immunoSEQ multiplex PCR; TCRdb lists only in-frame clones, some missing. Of some 350,000 clones in the sample, roughly 14% were seen once. Specimen: naive CD4+ T cells from blood. The TCR was taken from a woman under 30 with type 1 diabetes.

The CDR3 bases are TGTGCCTGGAGTGTAAGACAGCTTTACATGAACACTGAAGCTTTCTTT. This encodes CAWSVRQLYMNTEAFF. The V gene is TRBV30, the J gene TRBJ1-1; tentatively, D is TRBD1 (5 bases). Germline loops: CDR1 GTSNPN, CDR2 SVGIG (reference sequence). The V end was cut by 0 bases, the J end by 0 bases, with 14 bases between. The CDR3 runs 16 residues.